The 22 T cell receptor beta chains below all came from one sample that was sequenced in a study of CD8+ T cells in alopecia areata. Extraction of RNA preceded its reverse transcription into cDNA, which served as the sequencing template. Assay: immunoSEQ multiplex PCR; the TCRdb copy retains only in-frame clones and omits some. The data contain some 98,000 clones, about 64% of them singletons. Treatment defined: oral pan-JAK inhibitor, 5-10 mg twice daily. Here the sequenced sample was CD8+ T cells sorted from blood, taken at week 4, from a patient treated with tofacitinib. The receptors were sampled from a human donor with alopecia areata.

This clone appeared a few times. The CDR3 DNA follows: TGCGCCAGCCACGATATTTACTCTGGGGCCAACGTCCTGACTTTC. It codes for CASHDIYSGANVLTF. The chain carries TRBV5-1 and TRBJ2-6, with D uncertain. This CDR3 has 15 amino acids. Trimming stripped 7 bases from V and 0 bases from J, with 11 bases between. Germline CDR1 reads SGHRS; CDR2 reads YFSETQ.

The chain combines TRBV15 with TRBJ2-7; no clear D. The V end lost 3 bases, the J end lost 4 bases, and 16 bases lay between the germline ends. This CDR3 spans 15 amino acids. The germline CDR1 and CDR2 sequences are LNHNV and YYDKDF (reference sequence). The CDR3 protein is CATSSLPDPVYEQYF. CDR3 nucleotides: TGTGCCACCAGCAGCCTGCCGGACCCAGTATACGAGCAGTACTTC.

The V gene is TRBV4-3, the J gene TRBJ1-2; 7 positions match TRBD1. CDR1 is LGHNA and CDR2 is YSLEER in the germline V gene. The length of the CDR3 is 15 residues. J gave up 0 bases and V 4 bases, and 5 bases lay outside the gene matches. The DNA of the CDR3 is TGCGCCAGCAGCCCAGACAGGGTTTCTAACTATGGCTACACCTTC. Translating it yields CASSPDRVSNYGYTF.

V usage is TRBV27 and J usage is TRBJ2-1, with 8 bases lining up with TRBD2. This CDR3 contains 11 residues. V gave up 10 bases and J gave up 14 bases; unmatched junction bases: 10. Germline V lookup: CDR1 MNHEY, CDR2 SMNVEV (reference sequence). The CDR3 loop is CATTSFGGEFF. CDR3 in DNA: TGTGCCACCACTTCTTTCGGGGGGGAGTTCTTC.

The V call is TRBV6-5, the J call TRBJ2-5; a weak D match, TRBD1 (6 bases). Germline V gene lookup returns CDR1 MNHEY and CDR2 SVGAGI. CDR3 length: 14 residues. V lost 6 bases and J 5 bases, leaving 16 bases between the germline ends. The CDR3 DNA reads TGTGCCAGCAGGAAACTCGGACAGCCGGAGACCCAGTACTTC. The encoded protein is CASRKLGQPETQYF.

Regarding this clone: The same CDR3 is also encoded by other DNA sequences in this sample. The rearrangement links TRBV9 to TRBJ2-3, with 7 nucleotides matching TRBD2. Germline CDR1 SGDLS, CDR2 YYNGEE. CDR3 length: 15 residues. V shed 4 bases, J shed 0 bases, and the junction held 5 bases outside the gene matches. CDR3: CASSPQAGSTDTQYF. CDR3 sequence (DNA): TGTGCCAGCAGCCCTCAAGCGGGGAGCACAGATACGCAGTATTTT. Combining the CDR3 with reference TRBV9 and TRBJ2-3 gives the whole variable domain DSGVTQTPKHLITATGQRVTLRCSPRSGDLSVYWYQQSLDQGLQFLIQYYNGEERAKGNILERFSAQQFPDLHSELNLSSLELGDSALYFCASSPQAGSTDTQYFGPGTRLTVL.

The chain uses TRBV28 and TRBJ2-3; D is ambiguous. Germline loops: CDR1 MDHEN, CDR2 SYDVKM. This CDR3 comprises 15 residues. V was trimmed by 3 bases and J by 2 bases, leaving 12 bases between them. The CDR3, as DNA: TGTGCCAGCAGTTTGCGATCGTTATTCACAGATACGCAGTATTTT. Protein: CASSLRSLFTDTQYF.

The gene calls are TRBV9 and TRBJ1-5; no clear D gene. This CDR3 spans 16 amino acids. CDR1 is SGDLS, CDR2 YYNGEE, per germline. Trimming removed 3 bases at V and 5 bases at J, with 18 bases between. CDR3 region: CASSGRPGSPDQPQHF. For the CDR3, the DNA is TGTGCCAGCAGCGGACGCCCCGGGAGTCCCGATCAGCCCCAGCATTTT.

This clone was counted only a few times. Additional DNA sequences in this sample encode the identical CDR3. The gene calls are TRBV7-3 and TRBJ2-3, with D tentatively TRBD1 (5 bases). Germline-derived CDR1 and CDR2 are SGHTA and FQGTGA. V was cut by 0 bases and J by 2 bases, with 6 bases left in between. The CDR3 covers 14 residues. The CDR3 sequence: CASSLTGPTDTQYF. The CDR3, as DNA: TGTGCCAGCAGCTTAACGGGGCCCACAGATACGCAGTATTTT.

About this clone: One junction end disagrees with the germline gene, perhaps due to a read error. The chain recombines TRBV6-5 with TRBJ2-4; 12 bases line up with TRBD2. Germline loops: CDR1 MNHEY, CDR2 SVGAGI. The CDR3 runs 11 residues. The CDR3 sequence: CASSASGLAGF. The CDR3, as DNA: TGTGCCAGCAGTGCCTCGGGACTAGCGGGCTTC.

The chain is built from TRBV7-9 and TRBJ2-7; perhaps D is TRBD1 or TRBD2 (5 bases each). Germline CDR1 reads SEHNR; CDR2 reads FQNEAQ (reference sequence). The CDR3 runs to 12 residues. Trimming shortened V by 4 bases and J by 5 bases, and 9 bases separated the two germline ends. This CDR3 reads CASSWDVDEQYF. The CDR3 DNA is TGTGCCAGCAGCTGGGACGTCGACGAGCAGTACTTC.

The V call is TRBV5-1, the J call TRBJ2-5; possible D gene TRBD2, 6 bases. The germline V gene has CDR1 SGHRS and CDR2 YFSETQ. V was pared by 0 bases and J by 3 bases, with 12 bases between. The CDR3 has 15 amino acids. CDR3 sequence (DNA): TGCGCCAGCAGCTTGGAAGCGGGTTGGAAAGAGACCCAGTACTTC. This sequence encodes CASSLEAGWKETQYF.

This rearrangement joins TRBV2 to TRBJ2-5, with no clear D. The CDR3 runs to 12 residues. Germline CDR1 and CDR2: SNHLY and FYNNEI. The germline V and J ends were trimmed by 6 bases and 4 bases, with 9 bases remaining between them. The CDR3 loop is CASRGERETQYF. The CDR3 region has the DNA TGTGCCAGCAGAGGAGAGCGAGAGACCCAGTACTTC.

The genes are TRBV25-1 and TRBJ1-6; tentatively, D is TRBD1 (5 bases). The CDR3 sequence is 13 residues long. Germline CDR1 reads MGHDK; CDR2 reads SYGVNS. The V end lost 7 bases, the J end lost 6 bases, and 10 bases lay between the germline ends. The CDR3 DNA follows: TGTGCCAGCATAGGGGATTCTAATTCACCCCTCCACTTT. Protein: CASIGDSNSPLHF. Full variable domain (outside the CDR3, taken from reference TRBV25-1 and TRBJ1-6): EADIYQTPRYLVIGTGKKITLECSQTMGHDKMYWYQQDPGMELHLIHYSYGVNSTEKGDLSSESTVSRIRTEHFPLTLESARPSHTSQYLCASIGDSNSPLHFGNGTRLTVT.

J is TRBJ2-5 and V is TRBV13; 11 bases are a match to TRBD2. Per the germline V gene, CDR1 is PRHDT and CDR2 is FYEKMQ (reference sequence). With V trimmed by 5 bases and J by 4 bases, 3 bases remained unmatched. The CDR3 spans 14 residues. The CDR3 DNA follows: TGTGCCAGCAGCCCCGGACTAGCGGGAGAGACCCAGTACTTC. Protein sequence: CASSPGLAGETQYF.

This clone has only a few counts. This chain connects TRBV6-5 to TRBJ2-5; possible D gene TRBD1, 6 bases. This CDR3 region has 15 residues. CDR1 and CDR2 from the germline V gene are MNHEY and SVGAGI. Trimming pared 2 bases from V and 5 bases from J, leaving 15 bases between. CDR3 nucleotides: TGTGCCAGCAGTTACCTTACGGACAGCGGTGAGACCCAGTACTTC. It yields the protein CASSYLTDSGETQYF.

The chain uses TRBV5-1 and TRBJ2-1; 12 bases line up with TRBD2. Trimming removed 4 bases from V and 6 bases from J; junction bases left unmatched: 8. CDR1 SGHRS and CDR2 YFSETQ come from the germline V gene. This CDR3 contains 16 residues. The CDR3 loop reads CASSRSLAGGPNEQFF. The CDR3, as DNA: TGCGCCAGCAGCCGGTCCCTAGCGGGAGGGCCCAATGAGCAGTTCTTC. Complete variable domain (other parts from reference TRBV5-1 and TRBJ2-1): KAGVTQTPRYLIKTRGQQVTLSCSPISGHRSVSWYQQTPGQGLQFLFEYFSETQRNKGNFPGRFSGRQFSNSRSEMNVSTLELGDSALYLCASSRSLAGGPNEQFFGPGTRLTVL.

CDR3 region: CASSYSGEADTQYF. DNA of the CDR3: TGTGCCAGCAGTTATAGCGGGGAAGCAGATACGCAGTATTTT. The rearrangement joins TRBV6-1 to TRBJ2-3, with 8 bases identical to TRBD2. Trimming cost V 5 bases and J 4 bases; bases outside gene matches: 5. The CDR3 runs 14 residues. Germline V gives CDR1 MNHNS, CDR2 SASEGT.

V and J are TRBV4-1 and TRBJ2-7; D is tentatively TRBD1 or TRBD2 (5 bases each). Germline V CDR1 and CDR2: MGHRA, YSYEKL. The CDR3 has 16 amino acids. V gave up 3 bases and J gave up 3 bases, with 18 bases separating them. The CDR3 DNA sequence: TGCGCCAGCAGCCAGAGGGGTACGAGCGTAGTCTACGAGCAGTACTTC. Amino acids: CASSQRGTSVVYEQYF.

V and J are TRBV4-1 and TRBJ1-2; D remains ambiguous. This CDR3 contains 15 residues. V was shortened by 0 bases and J by 2 bases, with 10 bases between the two germline ends. CDR1 MGHRA and CDR2 YSYEKL come from the germline V gene. Written as DNA, the CDR3 is TGCGCCAGCAGCCAAGATTCCCAGGAGAACTATGGCTACACCTTC. It codes for CASSQDSQENYGYTF.

V usage is TRBV30 and J usage is TRBJ2-7, with 7 nucleotides matching TRBD2. The ends lost 2 bases at V and 0 bases at J; junction bases unmatched: 1. The CDR3 has 13 residues. CDR1 and CDR2 (germline): GTSNPN, SVGIG (reference sequence). DNA of the CDR3: TGTGCCTGGAGTACTAGCGCCTCCTACGAGCAGTACTTC. This codes for CAWSTSASYEQYF.

The CDR3 here is CASSLPGRGPNYGYTF. As DNA, the CDR3 is TGTGCCAGCAGCTTGCCGGGACGGGGACCTAACTATGGCTACACCTTC. V and J are TRBV5-4 and TRBJ1-2, with D perhaps TRBD1 (5 bases). Germline V gene data show CDR1 as SGHNT and CDR2 as YYREEE (reference sequence). V was pared by 1 base and J by 0 bases, with 13 bases between. The CDR3 spans 16 residues.